The TCR beta chain described here comes from a study of response to subunit inactivated influenza vaccine. CDR3 size: 16 residues. Germline assignment: CDR1 LGHDT and CDR2 YNNKEL (reference sequence). TCRdb analysed the RT-PCR reads with MiXCR anew, one entry per CDR3 protein. The sample holds approximately 700,000 distinct CDR3 sequences; about 15% are singletons and the top ten take roughly 12%. Regarding this clonotype: One end of the junction does not line up with germline, which may come from a read error.

The J gene is TRBJ2-4, the V gene TRBV3-1; D might be TRBD1 or TRBD2, each matching 6 bases. The sequenced sample was PBMCs from blood, obtained approximately 12 days after vaccination. The sequence was collected from a man aged 50 or older who received an inactivated influenza vaccine. This chain's CDR3 is CASSKDPRGPKNIQYF. CDR3 bases: TGTGCCAGCAGCAAAGACCCACGGGGGCCCAAAAACATTCAGTACTTC.